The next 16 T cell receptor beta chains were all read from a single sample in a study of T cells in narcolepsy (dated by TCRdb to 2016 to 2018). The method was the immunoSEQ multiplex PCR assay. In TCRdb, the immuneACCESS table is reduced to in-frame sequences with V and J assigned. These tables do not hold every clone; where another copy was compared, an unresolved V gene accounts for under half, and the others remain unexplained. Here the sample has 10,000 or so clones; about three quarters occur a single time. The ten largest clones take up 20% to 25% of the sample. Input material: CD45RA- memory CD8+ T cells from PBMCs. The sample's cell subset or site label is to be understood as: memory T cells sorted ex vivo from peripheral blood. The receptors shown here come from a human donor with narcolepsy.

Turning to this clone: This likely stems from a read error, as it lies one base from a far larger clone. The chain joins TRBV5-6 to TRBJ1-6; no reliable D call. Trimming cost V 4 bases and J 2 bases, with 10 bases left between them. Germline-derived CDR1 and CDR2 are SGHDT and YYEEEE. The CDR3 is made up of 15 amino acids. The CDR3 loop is CASSLGFPYNSPLHF. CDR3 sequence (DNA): TGTGCCAGCAGCCTGGGATTTCCCTATAATTCACCCCTCCACTTT.

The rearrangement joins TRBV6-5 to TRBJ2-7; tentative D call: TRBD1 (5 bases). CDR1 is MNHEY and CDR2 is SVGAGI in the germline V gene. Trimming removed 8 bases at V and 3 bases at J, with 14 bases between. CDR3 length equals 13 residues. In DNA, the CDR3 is TGTGCCAGCGGCCAGGGCAGCTTCTACGAGCAGTACTTC. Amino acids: CASGQGSFYEQYF.

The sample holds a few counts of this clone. The CDR3 loop is CASSQTTRDPPSPLHF. The CDR3 DNA sequence: TGCGCCAGCAGCCAAACGACAAGGGATCCGCCTTCACCCCTCCACTTT. The rearrangement joins TRBV4-3 to TRBJ1-6, with D unclear. The V gene's germline CDR1 is LGHNA and CDR2 YSLEER. This CDR3 region has 16 residues. Trimming pared 2 bases from V and 9 bases from J, leaving 17 bases between.

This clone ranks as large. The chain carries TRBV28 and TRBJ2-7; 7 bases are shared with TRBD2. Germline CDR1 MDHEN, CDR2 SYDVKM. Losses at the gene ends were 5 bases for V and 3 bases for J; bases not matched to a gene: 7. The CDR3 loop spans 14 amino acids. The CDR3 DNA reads TGTGCCAGCAGTCCACTAGCGTGGAGCTACGAGCAGTACTTC. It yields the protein CASSPLAWSYEQYF.

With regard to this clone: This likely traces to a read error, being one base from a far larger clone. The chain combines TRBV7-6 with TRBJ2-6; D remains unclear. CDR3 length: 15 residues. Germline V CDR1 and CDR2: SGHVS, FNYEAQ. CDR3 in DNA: TGTGCCAGCAGCTTAGATCTCTCTAGGGCCAACGTCCTGACTTTC. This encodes CASSLDLSRANVLTF.

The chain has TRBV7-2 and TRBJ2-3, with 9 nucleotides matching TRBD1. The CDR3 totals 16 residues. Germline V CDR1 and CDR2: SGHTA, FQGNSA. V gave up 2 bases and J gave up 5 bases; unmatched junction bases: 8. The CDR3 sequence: CASSLYTGGSVDTQYF. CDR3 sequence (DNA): TGTGCCAGCAGCTTATATACAGGGGGCTCGGTAGATACGCAGTATTTT. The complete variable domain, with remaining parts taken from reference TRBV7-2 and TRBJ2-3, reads GAGVSQSPSNKVTEKGKDVELRCDPISGHTALYWYRQSLGQGLEFLIYFQGNSAPDKSGLPSDRFSAERTGGSVSTLTIQRTQQEDSAVYLCASSLYTGGSVDTQYFGPGTRLTVL.

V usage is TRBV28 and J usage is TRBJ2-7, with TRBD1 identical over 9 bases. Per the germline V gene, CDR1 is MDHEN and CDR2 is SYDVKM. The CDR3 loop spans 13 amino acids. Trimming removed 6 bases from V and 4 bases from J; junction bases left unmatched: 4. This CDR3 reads CASRRTGDYEQYF. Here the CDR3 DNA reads TGTGCCAGCAGAAGGACAGGGGATTACGAGCAGTACTTC.

The CDR3 loop is CASSHALSGRPYNEQFF. The CDR3 nucleotides are TGCGCCAGCAGCCATGCCCTTAGCGGGAGGCCCTACAATGAGCAGTTCTTC. The chain carries TRBV4-3 and TRBJ2-1; TRBD2 agrees at 10 bases. Looked up from germline, CDR1 is LGHNA and CDR2 is YSLEER. Trimming at V came to 3 bases and at J to 2 bases, leaving 7 bases not matched to a gene. The CDR3 runs to 17 residues.

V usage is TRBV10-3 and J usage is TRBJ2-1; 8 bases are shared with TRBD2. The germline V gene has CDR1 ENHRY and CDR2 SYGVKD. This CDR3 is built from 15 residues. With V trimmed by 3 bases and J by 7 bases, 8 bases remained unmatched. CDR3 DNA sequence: TGTGCCATCAGTGATTGGCTAGCGGGCTTTAATGAGCAGTTCTTC. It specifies CAISDWLAGFNEQFF.

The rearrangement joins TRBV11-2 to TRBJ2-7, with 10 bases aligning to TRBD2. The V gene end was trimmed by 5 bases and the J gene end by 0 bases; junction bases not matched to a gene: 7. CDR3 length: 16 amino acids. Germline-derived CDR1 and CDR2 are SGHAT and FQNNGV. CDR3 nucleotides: TGTGCCAGCAGCCCTCGGACTAGCGGATTCTCCTACGAGCAGTACTTC. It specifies CASSPRTSGFSYEQYF.

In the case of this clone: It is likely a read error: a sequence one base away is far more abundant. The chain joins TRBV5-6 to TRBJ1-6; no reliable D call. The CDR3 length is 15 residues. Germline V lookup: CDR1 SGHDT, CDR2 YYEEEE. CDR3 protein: CASSLGVPYNSPLLF. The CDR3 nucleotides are TGTGCCAGCAGCCTGGGAGTTCCCTATAATTCACCCCTCCTCTTT.

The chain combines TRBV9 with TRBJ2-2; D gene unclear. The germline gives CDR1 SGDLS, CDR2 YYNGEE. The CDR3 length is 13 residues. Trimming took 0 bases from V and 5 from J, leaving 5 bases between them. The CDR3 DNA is TGTGCCAGCAGCGTAGTGAGTACCGGGGAGCTGTTTTTT. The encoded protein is CASSVVSTGELFF.

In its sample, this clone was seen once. The CDR3 is CASSQGTGNTEAFF. In DNA, the CDR3 is TGTGCCAGCAGCCAGGGTACAGGGAACACTGAAGCTTTCTTT. The V and J genes are TRBV5-4 and TRBJ1-1, with D tentatively TRBD1 (5 bases). The ends were cut back, 4 bases at V and 1 base at J, with 11 bases in the middle. The CDR3 has 14 residues. Germline CDR1 and CDR2: SGHNT and YYREEE (reference sequence).

CDR3 loop: CASSLTGSNEKLFF. The CDR3 DNA reads as TGTGCCAGCAGCCTAACAGGGTCTAATGAAAAACTGTTTTTT. This chain uses TRBV7-2 with TRBJ1-4; D perhaps matches TRBD1 (6 bases). Germline V lookup: CDR1 SGHTA, CDR2 FQGNSA. This CDR3 is 14 amino acids long. V was trimmed by 5 bases and J by 3 bases, leaving 10 bases between them.

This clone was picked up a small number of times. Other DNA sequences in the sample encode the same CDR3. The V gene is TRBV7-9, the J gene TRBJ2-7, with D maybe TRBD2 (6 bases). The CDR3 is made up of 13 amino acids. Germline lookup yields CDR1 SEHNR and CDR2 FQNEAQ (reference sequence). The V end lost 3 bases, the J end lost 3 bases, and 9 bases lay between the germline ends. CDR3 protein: CASSFAGSYEQYF. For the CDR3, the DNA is TGTGCCAGCAGCTTTGCGGGGAGCTACGAGCAGTACTTC.

The CDR3 loop is CASSLAGYNEQFF. In DNA, the CDR3 is TGTGCCAGCAGTTTAGCGGGGTACAATGAGCAGTTCTTC. The chain carries TRBV27 and TRBJ2-1; D might be TRBD2 (6 bases). Trimming cost V 2 bases and J 4 bases, with 6 bases left between them. Germline loops: CDR1 MNHEY, CDR2 SMNVEV (reference sequence). The CDR3 length is 13 residues.